This passage covers 3 T cell receptor beta chains from one sample sequenced in a study of metastatic and nonmetastatic thyroid tumors. With MiXCR, TCRdb reprocessed the PCR reads. The sample consists of about 15,000 clones, roughly 26% of them appearing once. Patients underwent thyroid surgery, and none had received any treatment before it. Source material: blood. The receptors shown here come from a male donor with papillary thyroid cancer or a benign thyroid nodule (not recorded which). Some clones in this sample may be carry-over from other donors' samples.

In its sample, this clone is medium-sized. The CDR3 nucleotides read TGTGCCAGCAGGACTGAATCCGGGCTAAACTATGGCTACACCTTC. This sequence encodes CASRTESGLNYGYTF. This sequence joins TRBV6-1 and TRBJ1-2; no clear D. From germline, CDR1 is MNHNS and CDR2 SASEGT. This CDR3 contains 15 residues. The V gene lost 6 bases and the J gene lost 2 bases, with 16 bases spanning the gap.

This clone was counted a few times. At one boundary the junction diverges from the germline segment, which might be a read error. V is TRBV9 and J is TRBJ1-1; D is unresolved. Germline values: CDR1 SGDLS, CDR2 YYNGEE. CDR3 length: 12 residues. As DNA, the CDR3 is TGCGCCAGCAGCTGGGGGAACACTGAAGCTTTCTTT. Protein product: CASSWGNTEAFF.

By share, this clone ranks as medium-sized (0.01 to 0.1%). This chain connects TRBV20-1 to TRBJ2-7; D ambiguous. CDR3 length: 16 amino acids. Trimming removed 0 bases from V and 2 bases from J, with 17 bases in between. Germline V gene data show CDR1 as DFQATT and CDR2 as SNEGSKA (reference sequence). Here the CDR3 reads CSARDEKKRTTYEQYF. The CDR3 DNA sequence: TGCAGTGCTAGAGATGAGAAGAAAAGAACTACCTACGAGCAGTACTTC.